This T cell receptor beta chain emerged from a study of blood T cell repertoires in COVID-19. The overall study: COVID-19 samples, acute and convalescent, were from the United States, Italy and Spain. From T cells, B-cell-depleted T cells, or PBMCs came the material, which was cDNA or gDNA.

Original data processing: Cell counts per sample came from amplifying reference gene primers. Clones were read by immunoSEQ multiplex PCR, and TCRdb kept only the in-frame ones, dropping some. That table furnishes V, J and clone size, whereas the DNA furnished D and trimming. The data show 150,000 to 200,000 clones, with about 81% seen just once and approximately 10% held by the top ten. Per germline, CDR1 SNHLY and CDR2 FYNNEI. There are 19 residues in the CDR3. Trimming at V came to 5 bases and at J to 2 bases, leaving 14 bases not matched to a gene. The sample was peripheral blood. The TCR sequence derives from a man in his 60s with active or convalescent COVID-19. The V call is TRBV2, the J call TRBJ1-6; TRBD1 matches 8 bases. The CDR3 sequence is CASSSGTGTGGPYNSPLHF. The CDR3, as DNA: TGTGCCAGCAGTTCGGGCACCGGGACAGGAGGCCCCTATAATTCACCCCTCCACTTT.